The 28 T cell receptor beta chains listed next were all sequenced from one sample in a study of cytomegalovirus exposure and HLA in healthy donors. PCR involved 60 Vbeta and 13 Jbeta primers. Method: immunoSEQ multiplex PCR; TCRdb's copy keeps in-frame clones and lacks some. The sample has 150,000 to 200,000 clones. The sample was PBMCs. The receptor source for this set is a woman aged 55 to 70 in good health and CMV-seronegative.

The chain links TRBV11-1 to TRBJ2-5, with D tentatively TRBD1 (5 bases). The end of the DNA is better explained by TRBJ2-7, so the J call may be wrong. The germline V gene encodes CDR1 SGHAT and CDR2 FQDESV (reference sequence). The CDR3 is 16 residues long. The CDR3 region has the DNA TGTGCCAGCAGCACCCGGGTCAGGGCTTACTCCTACGAGCAGTACTTC. Translated: CASSTRVRAYSYEQYF.

The chain carries TRBV12-5 and TRBJ1-1, with D perhaps TRBD1 (5 bases). Looked up from germline, CDR1 is LGHNT and CDR2 is FRNRAP. The CDR3 runs to 13 residues. Trimming removed 3 bases from V and 4 bases from J, with 9 bases in between. CDR3 sequence: CASGLGVSTEAFF. The CDR3 DNA reads TGTGCTAGTGGTTTAGGGGTGAGCACTGAAGCTTTCTTT.

The chain uses TRBV4-1 and TRBJ2-2; 7 bases agree with TRBD2. Germline V CDR1 and CDR2: MGHRA, YSYEKL. The V and J ends lost 4 bases and 7 bases, in that order; junction bases with no gene match: 9. This CDR3 region has 15 residues. The CDR3 sequence is CASSPPYSGLGELFF. The CDR3 DNA is TGCGCCAGCAGCCCCCCTTATAGCGGGCTCGGGGAGCTGTTTTTT.

The V gene is TRBV7-6, the J gene TRBJ2-7; 8 bases map to TRBD1. J gave up 2 bases and V 1 base, and 7 bases lay outside the gene matches. This CDR3 comprises 16 residues. Germline V gene sequence: CDR1 SGHVS, CDR2 FNYEAQ. CDR3 protein: CASSLEQGAFPYEQYF. The CDR3 coding sequence is TGTGCCAGCAGCTTAGAGCAGGGGGCTTTTCCCTACGAGCAGTACTTC.

The rearrangement uses TRBV7-9 and TRBJ1-2; TRBD1 matches 7 bases. The J segment lost 2 bases and the V segment lost 2 bases, leaving 2 bases of the junction unmatched. Per germline, CDR1 SEHNR and CDR2 FQNEAQ (reference sequence). CDR3 length: 14 amino acids. The CDR3 is CASSLMGQNYGYTF. The CDR3 DNA reads TGTGCCAGCAGCTTAATGGGACAGAACTATGGCTACACCTTC.

The chain employs TRBV29-1 and TRBJ1-1; 10 bases are a match to TRBD1. The germline gives CDR1 SQVTM, CDR2 ANQGSEA. The CDR3 has 16 amino acids. The V and J ends lost 4 bases and 1 base, in that order; junction bases with no gene match: 9. CDR3 nucleotides: TGCAGCGTTGGAGGGAGACAGGGGGCCCCGAACACTGAAGCTTTCTTT. Translating it yields CSVGGRQGAPNTEAFF.

The chain is built from TRBV11-1 and TRBJ2-5, with TRBD1 matching over 12 bases. TRBJ2-7 matches the DNA end more closely, so the J call is doubtful. Germline lookup yields CDR1 SGHAT and CDR2 FQDESV (reference sequence). The CDR3 is 17 amino acids. Written as DNA, the CDR3 is TGTGCCAGCAGCCCCGGGACAGGGGGCAAGTCGAGCTACGAGCAGTACTTC. This sequence encodes CASSPGTGGKSSYEQYF.

This chain links TRBV4-3 with TRBJ1-5; D is ambiguous. The V end lost 0 bases, the J end lost 5 bases, and 11 bases lay between the germline ends. The length of the CDR3 is 15 residues. Germline lookup yields CDR1 LGHNA and CDR2 YSLEER. The CDR3 is CASSQEVQQDQPQHF. CDR3 bases: TGCGCCAGCAGCCAAGAAGTACAGCAAGATCAGCCCCAGCATTTT.

This chain connects TRBV5-1 to TRBJ2-7; 12 bases agree with TRBD2. The germline V gene encodes CDR1 SGHRS and CDR2 YFSETQ. The CDR3 has 15 residues. Trimming cost V 4 bases and J 5 bases; bases outside gene matches: 7. The CDR3 loop reads CASSPTSGSYNEQYF. The CDR3 nucleotides are TGCGCCAGCAGCCCGACTAGCGGGAGTTACAACGAGCAGTACTTC.

This chain joins TRBV10-1 and TRBJ2-6; D possibly corresponds to TRBD1 (6 bases). This CDR3 has 16 residues. V lost 3 bases and J lost 0, with 9 bases in between. From germline, CDR1 is WNHNN and CDR2 SYGVQD (reference sequence). CDR3 in amino acids: CASSDWTASGANVLTF. The CDR3, as DNA: TGCGCCAGCAGTGACTGGACAGCCTCTGGGGCCAACGTCCTGACTTTC.

This sequence joins TRBV5-5 and TRBJ2-3; TRBD1 matches 11 bases. V shed 4 bases, J shed 3 bases, and the junction held 7 bases outside the gene matches. There are 16 residues in the CDR3. The V gene's germline CDR1 is SGHKS and CDR2 YYEKEE (reference sequence). The CDR3 DNA is TGTGCCAGCAGCGCACTCGGGACAGGGGGGACAGATACGCAGTATTTT. Encoded protein: CASSALGTGGTDTQYF.

V is TRBV11-3 and J is TRBJ2-1, with TRBD2 as a possible D gene (7 bases). The germline V gene encodes CDR1 SGHNT and CDR2 YENEEA. This CDR3 contains 15 residues. V lost 0 bases and J 9 bases, leaving 15 bases between the germline ends. The CDR3 DNA is TGTGCCAGCAGCTTAGAGGGGGGGGCATTTGGTGAGCAGTTCTTC. Translation gives CASSLEGGAFGEQFF. Full variable domain (remainder filled in from reference TRBV11-3 and TRBJ2-1): EAGVVQSPRYKIIEKKQPVAFWCNPISGHNTLYWYLQNLGQGPELLIRYENEEAVDDSQLPKDRFSAERLKGVDSTLKIQPAELGDSAVYLCASSLEGGAFGEQFFGPGTRLTVL.

The J gene is TRBJ1-2, the V gene TRBV6-1; no clear D gene. Between the trimmed V and J ends, which lost 3 bases and 4 bases, there was a span of 12 bases. Germline CDR1 is MNHNS and CDR2 is SASEGT. The CDR3 runs 14 residues. This CDR3 is CASSELGGSYGYTF. DNA of the CDR3: TGTGCCAGCAGTGAGTTGGGAGGTTCCTATGGCTACACCTTC.

The chain joins TRBV19 to TRBJ2-1, with 9 bases fitting TRBD2. The junction had 8 bases not matched to a gene; V was cut back by 10 bases and J by 4 bases. Germline values: CDR1 LNHDA, CDR2 SQIVND (reference sequence). The CDR3 runs to 14 residues. CDR3 DNA sequence: TGTGCCACCTCTCCTAGCGGGATTTACAATGAGCAGTTCTTC. It codes for CATSPSGIYNEQFF.

The chain recombines TRBV9 with TRBJ2-2; D uncertain. V was shortened by 0 bases and J by 6 bases, with 9 bases between the two germline ends. Germline V gene data show CDR1 as SGDLS and CDR2 as YYNGEE. The CDR3 length is 14 residues. The CDR3 here is CASSVAGGSGELFF. The CDR3 region has the DNA TGTGCCAGCAGCGTAGCTGGCGGTTCCGGGGAGCTGTTTTTT.

The chain links TRBV18 to TRBJ1-1, with TRBD1 matching 7 bases. CDR3 length: 14 residues. V shed 5 bases, J shed 5 bases, and the junction held 8 bases outside the gene matches. CDR1 and CDR2 (germline): KGHSH, LQKENI. The CDR3 bases are TGTGCCAGCTCAACCGGGACAGATACGACTGAAGCTTTCTTT. It encodes CASSTGTDTTEAFF.

The genes are TRBV4-1 and TRBJ2-5; maybe TRBD1 (5 bases). Per the germline V gene, CDR1 is MGHRA and CDR2 is YSYEKL. This CDR3 region has 14 residues. V was cut by 2 bases and J by 0 bases, with 7 bases left in between. DNA of the CDR3: TGCGCCAGCAGCCAAAAGGGGTACCAAGAGACCCAGTACTTC. Encoded protein: CASSQKGYQETQYF.

A word on this clone: One end of the junction is discordant with germline, which a read error may explain. The genes are TRBV6-5 and TRBJ2-5; D perhaps matches TRBD2 (5 bases). Germline V gene data show CDR1 as MNHEY and CDR2 as SVGAGI. The CDR3 contains 14 residues. The CDR3 bases are TGTGCCAGCAGCTACTATAGCGCAGAAGAGACCCAGTACTTC. Translating gives CASSYYSAEETQYF.

This chain connects TRBV6-1 to TRBJ2-5; 9 positions match TRBD1. Germline V gene sequence: CDR1 MNHNS, CDR2 SASEGT. The CDR3 contains 13 residues. Trimming took 6 bases from V and 4 from J; bases not matched to a gene: 3. CDR3 DNA sequence: TGTGCCAGCAGAGGGACAGGGCTAGAGACCCAGTACTTC. Translation: CASRGTGLETQYF.

V and J are TRBV11-2 and TRBJ2-7; D remains unclear. This CDR3 has 12 amino acids. Trimming pared 5 bases from V and 4 bases from J, leaving 9 bases between. CDR1 is SGHAT and CDR2 is FQNNGV in the germline V gene. CDR3 region: CASSPLRYEQYF. CDR3 nucleotides: TGTGCCAGCAGCCCCCTGAGGTACGAGCAGTACTTC.

Points on this clone: This specimen includes other DNA sequences encoding the same CDR3. The chain uses TRBV5-1 and TRBJ2-7; D is perhaps TRBD1 (6 bases). Trimming took 4 bases from V and 5 from J, leaving 19 bases between them. The germline V gene encodes CDR1 SGHRS and CDR2 YFSETQ. The CDR3 covers 15 residues. CDR3 amino acids: CASSLDDGEGDEQYF. CDR3 DNA sequence: TGCGCCAGCAGCCTGGATGACGGAGAGGGGGACGAGCAGTACTTC.

The chain uses TRBV11-1 and TRBJ2-7; D is possibly TRBD1 (5 bases). The V gene lost 7 bases and the J gene lost 0 bases, with 10 bases spanning the gap. From germline, CDR1 is SGHAT and CDR2 FQDESV (reference sequence). CDR3 size: 13 residues. CDR3 bases: TGTGCCAGCACTACAGGTCTCTCCTACGAGCAGTACTTC. It is translated as CASTTGLSYEQYF.

J is TRBJ2-2 and V is TRBV7-3; 7 bases are a match to TRBD2. Germline-derived CDR1 and CDR2 are SGHTA and FQGTGA. The CDR3 is 16 amino acids. Trimming took 2 bases from V and 1 from J; bases not matched to a gene: 4. This CDR3 reads CASSLLGGRNTGELFF. CDR3 nucleotide sequence: TGTGCCAGCAGCTTATTGGGCGGGAGGAACACCGGGGAGCTGTTTTTT.

Written as DNA, the CDR3 is TGTGCCAGCAGCTTAGGGTCCGGGACAGGGTACACCGGGGAGCTGTTTTTT. Translating gives CASSLGSGTGYTGELFF. The gene calls are TRBV7-9 and TRBJ2-2; 9 nucleotides match TRBD1. Per germline, CDR1 SEHNR and CDR2 FQNEAQ (reference sequence). The CDR3 has 17 residues. V gave up 1 base and J gave up 3 bases; unmatched junction bases: 6.

The chain couples TRBV7-3 to TRBJ2-1; 9 bases align to TRBD1. CDR3 length: 13 residues. Unmatched junction bases numbered 6, after V lost 4 bases and J lost 11 bases. Looked up from germline, CDR1 is SGHTA and CDR2 is FQGTGA. The chain's CDR3 is CASSSQGALKQFF. CDR3 nucleotides: TGTGCCAGCAGCTCACAGGGGGCGCTTAAGCAGTTCTTC.

Comments on this clone: Sequence at one end of the junction differs from germline and may be a read error. The chain combines TRBV25-1 with TRBJ2-7; D call uncertain. Germline-derived CDR1 and CDR2 are MGHDK and SYGVNS. The CDR3 is made up of 12 amino acids. This CDR3 is CASSDFSGLLRF. CDR3 coding DNA: TGTGCCAGCAGTGATTTTTCCGGCCTTCTGAGGTTC.

The rearrangement links TRBV18 to TRBJ2-5; unclear D gene. The V end lost 3 bases, the J end lost 1 base, and 9 bases lay between the germline ends. The CDR3 has 14 amino acids. Germline V lookup: CDR1 KGHSH, CDR2 LQKENI. The CDR3 reads CASSPRAGQETQYF. CDR3 bases: TGTGCCAGCTCACCTAGAGCAGGCCAAGAGACCCAGTACTTC.

This sequence joins TRBV9 and TRBJ1-4; D may be TRBD1 (5 bases). This CDR3 spans 14 amino acids. V shed 4 bases and J shed 12 bases, with 19 bases lying between them. CDR1 is SGDLS, CDR2 YYNGEE, per germline. The CDR3 region has the DNA TGTGCCAGCAGCTTCCTCGAACGGGGGTCAGAACTGTTTTTT. This translates into CASSFLERGSELFF. The entire variable domain, with the rest obtained from reference TRBV9 and TRBJ1-4, is as follows: DSGVTQTPKHLITATGQRVTLRCSPRSGDLSVYWYQQSLDQGLQFLIQYYNGEERAKGNILERFSAQQFPDLHSELNLSSLELGDSALYFCASSFLERGSELFFGSGTQLSVL.